This T cell receptor (beta chain) was documented in a study of radiation and T cells in renal cell carcinoma (TCRdb year 2020). About the full investigation: A total of 53 samples underwent TCR beta sequencing, made up of some 26 tumors and about 27 peripheral blood samples. The final blood draw was performed at 4 weeks after radiation, at the same time as nephrectomy. A total of 4,016,671 unique CDR3 nucleotide sequences, encoding 2.8 million or so unique CDR3 amino acid sequences, were found across all 50 or so samples.

Notes on this clone: Its antigen is still unknown. The record has no base qualities; no much larger clone is one base away.

In light of the paper, this sample's time point label describes: blood 4 weeks post-SBRT, at nephrectomy. The treatment or condition label, read with the paper, signifies: 15 Gy SBRT to primary tumor, nephrectomy 4 weeks later. Samples were obtained from a clinical trial, in which 15 Gy stereotactic body radiation therapy was delivered to primary renal cell carcinomas and nephrectomy was performed 4 weeks later. To track tumor-enriched clonotypes, serial peripheral blood was sampled from radiation-treated patients at baseline and at 2 weeks and 4 weeks after SBRT. Renal cell carcinoma with clear cell pathology was present in all patients. The QIAamp DNA Blood Mini Kit (Qiagen) was used to prepare genomic DNA for TCR sequencing. The analyses included just those samples that passed every quality control check. Following the manufacturer's recommendations, the immunoSEQ kit was used to generate TCR beta libraries from genomic DNA. For library preparation, a first multiplex PCR was performed with proprietary primers, followed by a second PCR in which unique barcodes were added, and bead cleanups were performed after each round. Each sample batch included a kit-provided positive control reaction and a negative control reaction. The final libraries underwent checking on an Agilent 4200 TapeStation D1000 ScreenTape, volumetric pooling, and quantification by qPCR. Sequencing was performed on an Illumina NextSeq500 with a MidOutput 150-cycle cartridge, and 156 Read1 and 15 Index1 cycles were run with kit custom primers. The pooled library was loaded at around 1 pM, and approximately 19% PhiX control was spiked in. The paper's processing steps were these. Vendor-processed data were analyzed in R, with a clonotype defined as all T cells sharing the same CDR3 nucleotide sequence. For clone abundance analyses, frequencies were normalized to the 10,000 most abundant clones per sample. Public T cell clones, which averaged fewer than five per sample, were removed prior to analysis. Tumor-enriched clonotypes and baseline blood-enriched clonotypes were defined as those with an abundance difference of at least 32-fold between compartments. A beta-binomial differential abundance model was applied to find clonotypes that expanded or contracted between blood time points. Similarity between tumor and blood repertoires was quantified using the Baroni-Urbani and Buser coefficient, and groups were compared with two-tailed Wilcoxon tests in R. TCRdb took over this immuneACCESS table, retaining in-frame rearrangements with V and J assigned. Such tables are incomplete; in checked studies, under half of the missing clones stem from an unresolved V gene, and the remainder is unexplained. V, J and clone size are taken as reported in that table, and D and trimming were inferred from the DNA itself. This sample comprises under 200,000 clones, around 89% of them detected only once. The leading ten clones occupy approximately 10% of the sample.

From a lookup of the germline V gene (reference sequence), CDR1 and CDR2 are LNHNV and YYDKDF. The V end loses 1 base and the J end loses 5 bases, and a stretch of 11 bases separates them. From the cysteine up to the phenylalanine, the CDR3 has a length of 14 residues. Only CDR3 DNA remains: 42 bases, in frame from the first base. The full study reports these points: In blood, the top tumor clonotypes increased between baseline and 2 weeks post-radiation and then shrank by 4 weeks, which suggests that tumor-resident clones expanded only transiently. Effects of radiation dose or scheduling on the TCR repertoire could not be addressed with the single-armed trial design. Blood repertoire dynamics were not followed beyond 4 weeks after treatment. Because no pretreatment tumor biopsies were available, whether clonotypes were present in the tumor at baseline could not be determined.

This sequence uses TRBV15 and TRBJ1-2; no D gene is confidently identified. This TCR was sampled from a woman aged 45-59 years with renal cell carcinoma. The sample consisted of blood, taken from a patient whose treatment included radiotherapy and nephrectomy. The nucleotides are TGTGCCACCAGCAGAGTGGCGGACCTTTATGGCTACACCTTC. It translates to CATSRVADLYGYTF.